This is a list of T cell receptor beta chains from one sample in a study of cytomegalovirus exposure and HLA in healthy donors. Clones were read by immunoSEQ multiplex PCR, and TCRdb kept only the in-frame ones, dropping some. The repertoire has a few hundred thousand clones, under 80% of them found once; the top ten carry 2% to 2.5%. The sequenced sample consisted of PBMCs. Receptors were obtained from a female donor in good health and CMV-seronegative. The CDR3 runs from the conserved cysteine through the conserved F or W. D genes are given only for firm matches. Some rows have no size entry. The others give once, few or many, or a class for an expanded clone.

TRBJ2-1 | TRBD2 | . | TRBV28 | TGTGCCAGCAGTCTTTTCGGAAAGCGGGAGGGAGACAATGAGCAGTTCTTC | CASSLFGKREGDNEQFF
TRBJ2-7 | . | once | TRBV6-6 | TGTGCCAGCAGTCGTGGCAACGAGCAGTACTTC | CASSRGNEQYF
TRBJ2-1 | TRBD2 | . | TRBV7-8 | TGTGCCAGCAGCTTACATGGCCTTCCTACTAGCGGGGACTACAATGAGCAGTTCTTC | CASSLHGLPTSGDYNEQFF
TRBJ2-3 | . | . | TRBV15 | TGTGCCACCAGCAGAGATCGTCCCGGGATTATTGCAGATACGCAGTATTTT | CATSRDRPGIIADTQYF
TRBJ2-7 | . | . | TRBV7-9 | TGTGCCAGCAGCCCGGCAGTGACGGGGTACGAGCAGTACTTC | CASSPAVTGYEQYF
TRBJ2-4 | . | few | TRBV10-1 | TGCGCCAGCAGTGGGAGCATTCAGTACTTC | CASSGSIQYF
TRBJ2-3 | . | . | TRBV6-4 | TGTGCCAGCAGTGCCGGGCCCGAGACAGACACGCAGTATTTT | CASSAGPETDTQYF
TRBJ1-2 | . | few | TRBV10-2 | TGCGCCAGCATGGCAGGGGACGATTTCTATGGCTACACCTTC | CASMAGDDFYGYTF
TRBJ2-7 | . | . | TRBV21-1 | TGTGCCAGCAGCAAAGCGCTCAAGGGACTAGCGGGTCTAAGCGGGCCCTACGAGCAGTACTTC | CASSKALKGLAGLSGPYEQYF
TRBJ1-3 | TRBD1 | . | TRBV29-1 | TGCAGCGCCACGACAGGGGACACCATATATTTT | CSATTGDTIYF
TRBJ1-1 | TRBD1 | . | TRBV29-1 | TGCAGCGCCGGGACAGGGAGAGAGAACACTGAAGCTTTCTTT | CSAGTGRENTEAFF